This TCR beta chain came from a study of cytomegalovirus exposure and HLA in healthy donors. General study findings and limits: The study carried out a later analysis of TCR beta sequences. It associated approximately 16,000 of them with specific HLA alleles at a false discovery rate of 0.05.

On this clone itself: Antigen unknown.

PCR used 60 Vbeta primers and 13 Jbeta primers. Sequencing used immunoSEQ multiplex PCR; TCRdb keeps in-frame clones, though not all of them. The data hold fewer than 250,000 clones, with 81% observed a single time. Germline assignment: CDR1 MNHEY and CDR2 SVGAGI. V lost 4 bases, J lost 7 bases, and 11 bases lay in between. This CDR3 spans 13 amino acids. This chain uses TRBV6-5 with TRBJ1-3; no clear D. Material: PBMCs. This receptor was identified in a man aged 40-55 years in good health and CMV-seropositive. The CDR3 DNA sequence: TGTGCCAGCAGTTTCGACCGAGGGAACACCATATATTTT. Its translation: CASSFDRGNTIYF.